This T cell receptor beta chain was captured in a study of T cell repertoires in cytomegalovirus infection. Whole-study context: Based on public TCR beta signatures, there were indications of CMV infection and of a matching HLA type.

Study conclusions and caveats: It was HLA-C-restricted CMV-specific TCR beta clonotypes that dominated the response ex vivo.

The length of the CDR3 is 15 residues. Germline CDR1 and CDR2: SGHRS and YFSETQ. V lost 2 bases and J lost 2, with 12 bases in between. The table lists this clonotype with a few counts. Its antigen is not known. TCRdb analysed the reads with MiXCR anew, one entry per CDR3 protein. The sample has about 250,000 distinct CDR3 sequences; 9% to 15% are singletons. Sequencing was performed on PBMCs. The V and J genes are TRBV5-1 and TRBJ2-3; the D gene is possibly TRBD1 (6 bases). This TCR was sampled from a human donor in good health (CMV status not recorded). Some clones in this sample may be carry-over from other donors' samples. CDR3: CASSFGRDNTDTQYF. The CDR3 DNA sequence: TGCGCCAGCAGCTTTGGTCGGGACAACACAGATACGCAGTATTTT.